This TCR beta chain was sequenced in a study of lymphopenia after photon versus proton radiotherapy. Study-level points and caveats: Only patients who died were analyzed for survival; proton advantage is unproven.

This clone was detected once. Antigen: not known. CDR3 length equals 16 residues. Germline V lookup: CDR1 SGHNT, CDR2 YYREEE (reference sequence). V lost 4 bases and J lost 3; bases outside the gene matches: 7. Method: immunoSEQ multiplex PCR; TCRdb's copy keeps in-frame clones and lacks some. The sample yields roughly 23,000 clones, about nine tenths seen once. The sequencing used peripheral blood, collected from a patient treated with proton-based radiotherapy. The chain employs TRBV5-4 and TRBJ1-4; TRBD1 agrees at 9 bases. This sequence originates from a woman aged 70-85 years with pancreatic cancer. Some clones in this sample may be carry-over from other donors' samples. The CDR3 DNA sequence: TGTGCCAGCAGCACGGACAGGGGACGGTCTAATGAAAAACTGTTTTTT. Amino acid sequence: CASSTDRGRSNEKLFF.